This paragraph covers one T cell receptor beta chain sequence. These data are taken from a study of blood T cell repertoires in COVID-19. Study-level background: Sources were T cells, B-cell-depleted T cells, or PBMCs; the material itself was cDNA or gDNA.

J lost 4 bases, V lost 0 bases, and 11 bases had no gene match. CDR3 length: 19 amino acids. Germline-derived CDR1 and CDR2 are MGHRA and YSYEKL. Here immunoSEQ multiplex PCR was the method, and the copy in TCRdb shows in-frame clones only, minus some. The data hold about 260,000 clones, with approximately 82% observed a single time. V and J are TRBV4-1 and TRBJ2-2; TRBD2 aligns across 10 bases. The sample was peripheral blood. The source of this sequence is a woman of 80 years or more with acute or convalescent COVID-19. This chain's CDR3 is CASSQDGGLAKKGTGELFF. The CDR3 bases are TGCGCCAGCAGCCAAGACGGGGGACTAGCGAAAAAAGGCACCGGGGAGCTGTTTTTT.